This T cell receptor (beta chain) derives from a study of tumor-infiltrating lymphocytes in primary liver carcinoma (dated 2017 in TCRdb). With respect to the entire study: Five patients with histopathologically diagnosed primary liver carcinoma underwent surgical resection in China between late 2015 and March 2016. The five patients, three men and two women aged 30 to 69 years, had hepatocellular carcinoma (four) or combined HCC and intrahepatic cholangiocarcinoma (one). The five patients had tumors staged T1-T3 N0M0, with maximum diameters ranging from roughly 4 to 10 cm. Each sample produced roughly 3.65 to 8 million productive TCRbeta reads, and read depth showed no significant difference between tissue types. TCRbeta repertoire sequencing, expression microarrays and whole-exome sequencing were combined in the study across five regions of each liver tumor, with adjacent normal tissue and blood also included. TCRbeta repertoire sequencing covered 35 specimens from 5 patients: around 25 tumor regions, 5 adjacent noncancerous liver tissues and 5 peripheral blood samples. High reproducibility was observed for the technical replicate repertoires, with mean shared-clone rates around 0.9 and correlation coefficients above 0.98. Broad study findings and their caveats: Compared with blood, tumors had a significantly larger share of the repertoire taken up by the top 250 clones (p = 0.039). Consistent with antigen-driven expansion, pairs of tumor regions showed higher repertoire overlap (mean about 36%) than either tumor-adjacent pairs (approximately 17%) or tumor-blood pairs (around 14%). Only the TCR beta chain was sequenced, which likely underestimates true repertoire diversity because unpaired alpha chains were not captured. Comparison of CD4+ and CD8+ T cell repertoires was precluded by the use of bulk unsorted samples. Only a few patients were included in the study, and the authors note that the findings should be validated in a larger study.

The CDR3 contains 14 residues, cysteine and phenylalanine counted. The DNA shown is the 42-base CDR3, in frame from base 1. The junction carries 16 bases between V and J, which are trimmed by 4 bases and 8 bases respectively. Looking up the germline V gene (reference sequence) yields CDR1 SGHNT and CDR2 YYREEE. RNA from unsorted whole blood was extracted with TRIzol reagent, and germline DNA was obtained with the DNeasy Blood & Tissue kit. Patients had chronic HBV infection and were treatment-naive at sampling. Before surgery, approximately 3.7 milliliters of peripheral blood were drawn into K2EDTA tubes. Comments on this clonotype: Its antigen specificity is not known. One base away there is no much larger clone; base qualities are not given.

A constant-region primer and ProtoScript II reverse transcriptase were used to reverse-transcribe TCRbeta-specific cDNA from around 540 ng total RNA. TCRbeta libraries were built with three nested multiplex PCR rounds, a slightly modified ARM-PCR procedure. Multiplex TRBV1-TRBV30 forward primers and a Cbeta reverse primer were used in the first two PCR rounds, each of which was run for 10 cycles. Sample barcodes and Illumina adapters were attached in a final 25-cycle PCR using Deep VentR polymerase. Before sequencing, amplicons of 200-500 bp were gel-purified using a QIAquick gel extraction kit. The TCRbeta amplicons were sequenced with 250-bp paired-end reads on an Illumina HiSeq 2500. As for the original processing: Reads were quality-trimmed with Trimmomatic v0.33, and paired reads were merged with FLASH v1.2.11 to recover full CDR3 sequences. MiGEC v1.2.1b assigned V, D and J germline segments to the rearranged TCRbeta sequences. Clonotype statistics and Shannon-Wiener diversity indices were calculated with VDJtools v1.0.0. Except for diversity analysis, only the 250 most abundant clonotypes of each sample were used in subsequent analyses to reduce sampling bias. The public reads were reprocessed in TCRdb via fastp at Q25 and MiXCR, keeping in-frame beta chains. Each CDR3 protein gets just one entry, which takes the most common genes and DNA from the rows behind it. TCRdb, not the original authors, processed these V and J calls. Recorded for this sample are some 190,000 distinct CDR3 sequences; about 60% of them occurred a single time. Approximately 70% of the sample lies in the top ten.

The origin of this receptor is a man between 35 and 55 years old with primary liver carcinoma and hepatitis B virus infection. The rearranged chain carries TRBV5-4 and TRBJ2-1, with the D gene tentatively TRBD1 or TRBD2, based on 5 matching bases in each. Source material: peripheral blood. The encoded CDR3 is CASSPGWGRDEQFF. The bases are TGTGCCAGCAGCCCGGGGTGGGGCCGGGATGAGCAGTTCTTC. Reference TRBV5-4 and TRBJ2-1 proteins supply the regions before and after the CDR3; the full variable domain is: ETGVTQSPTHLIKTRGQQVTLRCSSQSGHNTVSWYQQALGQGPQFIFQYYREEENGRGNFPPRFSGLQFPNYSSELNVNALELDDSALYLCASSPGWGRDEQFFGPGTRLTVL.